The rows below give T cell receptor beta chains drawn from one sample of a study of CD8 T cells in Susac syndrome. TCRdb ran MiXCR on the immunoSEQ multiplex PCR reads and lists one entry per CDR3 protein. The sample consists of under 200,000 distinct CDR3 sequences, 94% of them appearing once. Sequencing used CD4+ T cells from PBMCs. The source is a human donor with Susac syndrome. Both conserved end residues are trimmed from each CDR3. Rows may omit the clone size; those that give it use once, few, many or a size class.

clone size,V gene,CDR3 protein
once,TRBV6-5,ASSLTGGENYGYT
-,TRBV15,ATSRTVAAGYEQF
once,TRBV15,ATSTSPTYNEQF
-,TRBV12-3/TRBV12-4,ASSPGERNTEAF
-,TRBV29-1,SVAPGVTEAF
-,TRBV6-5,ASRVTPSGANVLT
once,TRBV29-1,SVVQGGETQY
-,TRBV6-1,ASGRGPSSSYNEQF
few,TRBV3-1,ASSQGTDTQY
-,TRBV9,ASSAQGRPYNEQF
-,TRBV12-3/TRBV12-4,ASSTRHPRGTGELF
-,TRBV7-6,ASSKGEYRDRQPQH
-,TRBV12-3/TRBV12-4,ASSGQGAKSPQY
-,TRBV7-2,ASSFSDGNTEAF
-,TRBV27,ASSSVRESYEQY
-,TRBV4-3,ASSQWQGPLNEKLF
-,TRBV23-1,ASSPDRRGMGTPAKNIQY
-,TRBV18,ASSDGRGGYT
-,TRBV29-1,SVYRGRRTEAF
once,TRBV25-1,ASSGDRGLNEQY
-,TRBV28,ASSFLAGVSYEQY
-,TRBV6-6,ASSPNALPAEQY
once,TRBV7-9,ASSFGQSSGANVLT
few,TRBV5-1,ASSLAGGDYGYT
-,TRBV20-1,SARRDRVPGELF
-,TRBV30,AWSLGSEFEAF
once,TRBV30,ASTRRQDGYGEQF
-,TRBV20-1,SASLGGVTDTQY
-,TRBV29-1,SVPANVGGNTIY
once,TRBV20-1,SATTGSGTDTQY
-,TRBV29-1,SAREGIDTEAF
-,TRBV5-1,ASSLTGTGGDYGYT
-,TRBV9,ASSVEGAPPNEQY
few,TRBV18,ASSPGGYEQY
-,TRBV24-1,ATSDPGTGDEQY
-,TRBV2,ASRATLAAIYNEQF
-,TRBV5-1,ASSPDGGRANVLT
-,TRBV10-3,AIRGDRGRTEAF
-,TRBV5-4,ASSSTVDRTYEQY
-,TRBV15,ATSRVRSPLH
once,TRBV2,ASSANGVGADTQY
-,TRBV20-1,SARHSGGADEQF
-,TRBV29-1,SAGAHSTEAF